This T cell receptor beta chain was observed in a study of CD8+CD57+ T cells in acquired aplastic anemia. Individuals selected for sequencing had exhibited CD8+CD57+ cell expansion on flow cytometry. Diagnosis of severe acquired aplastic anemia applied to all patients. This CDR3 comprises 13 residues. A remark on this clonotype: Its ends do not fully match the called genes, so a read error is possible.

Profiles of TCR beta VDJ and CDR3 were generated from a genomic DNA template. Using its own MiXCR run on the reads, TCRdb lists one record per CDR3 protein. The table has around 500,000 distinct CDR3 sequences, over 25% seen once. The clonotype was recovered from a human donor with aplastic anemia. V is TRBV12-3 or TRBV12-4 and J is TRBJ1-2; D ambiguous. The specimen was sorted CD4+, CD8+, or CD8+CD57+ T cells (not recorded which) from PBMCs. The CDR3 region has the DNA TGTGCCAGCAGTTTCCCAGGTAACTATGGCTGCACCTTC. Translated: CASSFPGNYGCTF.